These 24 T cell receptor beta chains came from one sample sequenced in a study of identical twins. TCRdb itself ran the 5' RACE reads through MiXCR, one entry per CDR3 protein. The sample lists 500,000 or so distinct CDR3 sequences, 13% to 15% seen once, with about 0.54% in the top ten. A further study also used this sample, focusing on yellow fever vaccine responses in identical twins.

Sequencing input: CD4+ T cells sorted from blood. The source is a woman aged 18-29 years in good health.

This clonotype was detected only a few times. The V and J genes are TRBV20-1 and TRBJ2-4; D may be TRBD1 (5 bases). This CDR3 has 13 residues. Trimming pared 7 bases from V and 2 bases from J, leaving 12 bases between. CDR1 is DFQATT, CDR2 SNEGSKA, per germline (reference sequence). CDR3 protein: CSGRQNSKNIQYF. Written as DNA, the CDR3 is TGCAGTGGCCGACAGAATTCCAAAAACATTCAGTACTTC.

At least ten counts were recorded for this clonotype. The rearrangement uses TRBV3-1 and TRBJ2-2; D is uncertain. Looked up from germline, CDR1 is LGHDT and CDR2 is YNNKEL (reference sequence). V was cut by 1 base and J by 1 base, with 7 bases left in between. The CDR3 spans 15 residues. CDR3 sequence: CASSQVVGNTGELFF. The CDR3 coding sequence is TGTGCCAGCAGCCAAGTGGTGGGGAACACCGGGGAGCTGTTTTTT. Full variable domain (outside the CDR3, taken from reference TRBV3-1 and TRBJ2-2): DTAVSQTPKYLVTQMGNDKSIKCEQNLGHDTMYWYKQDSKKFLKIMFSYNNKELIINETVPNRFSPKSPDKAHLNLHINSLELGDSAVYFCASSQVVGNTGELFFGEGSRLTVL.

This clonotype was observed a handful of times. The J gene is TRBJ2-2, the V gene TRBV15, with D possibly matching TRBD2 (6 bases). The germline V gene encodes CDR1 LNHNV and CDR2 YYDKDF (reference sequence). The CDR3 sequence is 14 residues long. V gave up 2 bases and J gave up 6 bases, with 10 bases separating them. CDR3 DNA sequence: TGTGCCACCAGCAGAAGGAGGGACGCCGGGGAGCTGTTTTTT. The encoded protein is CATSRRRDAGELFF.

This clonotype was recorded many times. The rearrangement links TRBV20-1 to TRBJ2-1; D unclear. V was cut by 0 bases and J by 9 bases, with 12 bases left in between. CDR1 is DFQATT and CDR2 is SNEGSKA in the germline V gene (reference sequence). The CDR3 sequence is 13 residues long. The CDR3 here is CSARDLIVGEQFF. Written as DNA, the CDR3 is TGCAGTGCTAGAGACCTAATCGTTGGTGAGCAGTTCTTC.

This clonotype has just one count. A much larger clone differs by one base, so this may be a read error. The chain is built from TRBV4-3 and TRBJ2-4; possible D gene TRBD1, 6 bases. This CDR3 has 15 amino acids. The germline CDR1 and CDR2 sequences are LGHNA and YSLEER. The chain's CDR3 is CASRQGWDIRDIQYF. CDR3 nucleotide sequence: TGCGCCAGCAGACAAGGATGGGACATTCGGGACATTCAGTACTTC.

This rearrangement joins TRBV6-1 to TRBJ2-7; 11 positions agree with TRBD1. The V gene end was trimmed by 4 bases and the J gene end by 2 bases; junction bases not matched to a gene: 1. The CDR3 extends over 14 amino acids. Germline loops: CDR1 MNHNS, CDR2 SASEGT. The CDR3 region is CASSADRGPYEQYF. The DNA for the CDR3 is TGTGCCAGCAGTGCGGACAGGGGGCCCTACGAGCAGTACTTC.

The chain joins TRBV10-3 to TRBJ2-5, with 10 bases lining up with TRBD1. Germline V gene data show CDR1 as ENHRY and CDR2 as SYGVKD. V shed 8 bases, J shed 1 base, and the junction held 10 bases outside the gene matches. The CDR3 spans 16 residues. DNA of the CDR3: TGTGCCATCGGATCCCGACGGGACAGGGGCCAAGAGACCCAGTACTTC. It yields the protein CAIGSRRDRGQETQYF.

This chain links TRBV12-5 with TRBJ2-5, with D perhaps being TRBD1 or TRBD2 (5 bases each). The CDR3 runs to 13 residues. From germline, CDR1 is LGHNT and CDR2 FRNRAP. V lost 1 base, J lost 5 bases, and 8 bases lay in between. DNA of the CDR3: TGTGCTAGTGGTTTGGCCGGGACGGAGACCCAGTACTTC. Translation: CASGLAGTETQYF.

In DNA, the CDR3 is TGTGCCAGCAGCCAATCTGCAGGGGGGAATGGCTACACCTTC. Translating gives CASSQSAGGNGYTF. V and J are TRBV3-1 and TRBJ1-2; 7 nucleotides align to TRBD1. The V gene's germline CDR1 is LGHDT and CDR2 YNNKEL (reference sequence). The CDR3 runs to 14 residues. With 2 bases clipped from V and 6 bases from J, the junction kept 6 bases outside the gene matches.

This rearrangement joins TRBV3-1 to TRBJ2-7; D remains unclear. The V gene's germline CDR1 is LGHDT and CDR2 YNNKEL (reference sequence). V was shortened by 0 bases and J by 3 bases, with 9 bases between the two germline ends. CDR3 length equals 14 residues. This chain's CDR3 is CASSQDLGDYEQYF. The DNA for the CDR3 is TGTGCCAGCAGCCAAGATCTAGGTGACTACGAGCAGTACTTC.

The CDR3 bases are TGTGCCAGCAGCCTACGTGGGGGGGCCGCGTACAATGAGCAGTTCTTC. Translating gives CASSLRGGAAYNEQFF. The rearrangement uses TRBV7-3 and TRBJ2-1; D is possibly TRBD2 (7 bases). V lost 5 bases to trimming and J lost 4 bases, with 18 bases between them. CDR3 length equals 16 residues. Germline V gene sequence: CDR1 SGHTA, CDR2 FQGTGA.

This chain links TRBV7-2 with TRBJ2-2; no definite D call. V lost 4 bases and J 5 bases, leaving 8 bases between the germline ends. The V gene's germline CDR1 is SGHTA and CDR2 FQGNSA. CDR3 length: 13 residues. The CDR3 nucleotides are TGTGCCAGCAGCTCAACCTATACCGGGGAGCTGTTTTTT. It yields the protein CASSSTYTGELFF.

The sample holds a few counts of this clonotype. The chain uses TRBV11-3 and TRBJ2-1; TRBD2 aligns across 9 bases. V shed 8 bases and J 10 bases; nucleotides not matched to a gene: 15. The CDR3 has 15 residues. Germline CDR1 is SGHNT and CDR2 is YENEEA. The CDR3 DNA reads as TGTGCCAGCGCCCTAGAAGCGGGGGGTCGGCCGGAGCAGTTCTTC. Translated, it gives CASALEAGGRPEQFF.

This chain uses TRBV6-5 with TRBJ2-2; TRBD2 aligns across 9 bases. Germline CDR1 reads MNHEY; CDR2 reads SVGAGI. The CDR3 extends over 15 amino acids. Unmatched junction bases numbered 3, after V lost 2 bases and J lost 5 bases. The CDR3 DNA is TGTGCCAGCAGTTACAGGCGGGGGGGGACCGGGGAGCTGTTTTTT. Encoded protein: CASSYRRGGTGELFF.

The gene calls are TRBV28 and TRBJ2-5; D not resolved. The CDR3 length is 14 residues. V lost 6 bases and J 1 base, leaving 12 bases between the germline ends. Germline CDR1 reads MDHEN; CDR2 reads SYDVKM. Here the CDR3 reads CASSSRTPQETQYF. In nucleotides, the CDR3 is TGTGCCAGCAGCTCCCGGACGCCCCAAGAGACCCAGTACTTC.

Only a few counts were recorded for this clonotype. This chain uses TRBV18 with TRBJ2-7; TRBD2 might be the D (7 bases). V lost 10 bases to trimming and J lost 3 bases, with 19 bases between them. The germline V gene encodes CDR1 KGHSH and CDR2 LQKENI. This CDR3 comprises 14 residues. DNA for the CDR3: TGTGCCACCGGACCCGGGGGGCGAAGCTACGAGCAGTACTTC. It specifies CATGPGGRSYEQYF.

This clonotype came up a few times. This chain links TRBV4-1 with TRBJ2-2, with a weak D call TRBD1 (5 bases). CDR3 length: 15 residues. From germline, CDR1 is MGHRA and CDR2 YSYEKL. V was cut by 1 base and J by 1 base, with 7 bases left in between. CDR3 sequence: CASSQGGGNTGELFF. CDR3 in DNA: TGCGCCAGCAGCCAAGGGGGCGGGAACACCGGGGAGCTGTTTTTT.

This chain links TRBV12-3 or TRBV12-4 with TRBJ2-5; D is unclear. The CDR3 is made up of 13 amino acids. V lost 7 bases, J lost 2 bases, and 11 bases lay in between. The CDR3 spells CASKPTVQETQYF. CDR3 DNA: TGTGCCAGCAAGCCGACTGTACAAGAGACCCAGTACTTC.

J is TRBJ2-5 and V is TRBV20-1, with unresolved D. The CDR3 length is 12 residues. Trimming removed 3 bases from V and 1 base from J, with 6 bases in between. The germline CDR1 and CDR2 sequences are DFQATT and SNEGSKA (reference sequence). The CDR3 is CSASNRQETQYF. The CDR3 nucleotides read TGCAGTGCTAGTAACCGCCAAGAGACCCAGTACTTC.

This clonotype turned up a few times. The V and J genes are TRBV20-1 and TRBJ2-7; D unresolved. Per the germline V gene, CDR1 is DFQATT and CDR2 is SNEGSKA (reference sequence). V dropped 5 bases and J dropped 5 bases, with 16 bases sitting between them. The CDR3 consists of 13 residues. The CDR3 nucleotides read TGCAGTGCTGTCCATGCAGGCCGGGACGAGCAGTACTTC. Encoded protein: CSAVHAGRDEQYF.

This clonotype came up a few times. The chain carries TRBV2 and TRBJ2-1, with TRBD2 matching 9 bases. CDR1 SNHLY and CDR2 FYNNEI come from the germline V gene. This CDR3 comprises 13 residues. V shed 7 bases, J shed 5 bases, and the junction held 3 bases outside the gene matches. The CDR3 DNA follows: TGTGCCAGCAACCGACTAGCGGACAATGAGCAGTTCTTC. Its protein product is CASNRLADNEQFF.

This clonotype was observed a few times. The V and J genes are TRBV12-3 or TRBV12-4 and TRBJ1-2; maybe TRBD1 (5 bases). Deletions cut 7 bases from V and 7 bases from J, with 10 bases between. This CDR3 is 11 amino acids long. The CDR3 DNA sequence: TGTGCCAGCACGGGGGGGGTTGGCTACACCTTC. Protein product: CASTGGVGYTF.

This clonotype was recorded a few times. The chain links TRBV2 to TRBJ2-3, with 9 bases fitting TRBD2. CDR1 is SNHLY and CDR2 is FYNNEI in the germline V gene. CDR3 length: 17 amino acids. The trim removed 2 bases at V and 1 base at J, leaving 7 bases unmatched. This CDR3 is CASSEMREGLGTDTQYF. The CDR3 coding sequence is TGTGCCAGCAGTGAAATGCGGGAGGGTCTGGGCACAGATACGCAGTATTTT. Looking up the rest from reference TRBV2 and TRBJ2-3 gives the full variable domain: EPEVTQTPSHQVTQMGQEVILRCVPISNHLYFYWYRQILGQKVEFLVSFYNNEISEKSEIFDDQFSVERPDGSNFTLKIRSTKLEDSAMYFCASSEMREGLGTDTQYFGPGTRLTVL.

This rearrangement joins TRBV15 to TRBJ2-3, with 11 bases lining up with TRBD1. This CDR3 has 16 residues. Germline CDR1 is LNHNV and CDR2 is YYDKDF (reference sequence). V trimming: 5 bases; J trimming: 4 bases; junction bases outside the gene matches: 8. The CDR3 reads CATSPLTGQGADTQYF. Written as DNA, the CDR3 is TGTGCCACCAGCCCCTTGACGGGACAGGGGGCAGATACGCAGTATTTT.